This entry lists 7 T cell receptor beta chains sequenced from one sample in a study of blood T cell repertoires in COVID-19. Generated by immunoSEQ multiplex PCR, the TCRdb table keeps only in-frame clones and is missing some. The data hold roughly 80,000 clones, with around 80% observed a single time. Sequencing used peripheral blood. Source of these receptors: a human donor in a cohort sampled during active COVID-19.

The genes are TRBV5-4 and TRBJ1-2; a possible D gene is TRBD1 (6 bases). The length of the CDR3 is 15 residues. CDR1 is SGHNT and CDR2 is YYREEE in the germline V gene (reference sequence). Trimming stripped 0 bases from V and 6 bases from J, with 15 bases between. CDR3 in amino acids: CASSLEPTGLNGYTF. CDR3 coding DNA: TGTGCCAGCAGCTTGGAACCTACAGGGTTGAATGGCTACACCTTC.

The gene calls are TRBV19 and TRBJ2-3; 8 bases fit TRBD2. This CDR3 is built from 19 residues. Trimming at V came to 1 base and at J to 7 bases, leaving 19 bases not matched to a gene. The germline V gene encodes CDR1 LNHDA and CDR2 SQIVND (reference sequence). The CDR3 sequence is CASSIVAGIAGTSPYTQYF. The CDR3 DNA reads as TGTGCCAGTAGTATAGTCGCTGGGATAGCGGGGACCTCACCATATACGCAGTATTTT.

The chain links TRBV7-3 to TRBJ2-1, with TRBD2 matching 10 bases. The length of the CDR3 is 16 residues. Germline CDR1 is SGHTA and CDR2 is FQGTGA. V gave up 2 bases and J gave up 9 bases; unmatched junction bases: 10. This CDR3 is CASSLSGAGGHSEQFF. CDR3 coding DNA: TGTGCCAGCAGCTTATCCGGAGCGGGGGGGCATAGTGAGCAGTTCTTC.

This chain uses TRBV3-1 (or the pseudogene TRBV3-2) with TRBJ2-2; the match to TRBD2 covers 9 bases. Germline loops: CDR1 LGHDT, CDR2 YNNKEL (reference sequence). The CDR3 consists of 18 residues. Trimming took 0 bases from V and 1 from J; bases not matched to a gene: 6. CDR3 in DNA: TGTGCCAGCAGCCAAGATATAAGAGCGGGGGGGAACACCGGGGAGCTGTTTTTT. It translates to CASSQDIRAGGNTGELFF.

This clone was counted once. The rearrangement links TRBV23-1 to TRBJ2-7, with D maybe TRBD1 (6 bases). TRBV23-1 qualifies as an ORF whose function is uncertain. The CDR3 loop spans 18 amino acids. V lost 3 bases and J 0 bases, leaving 21 bases between the germline ends. This chain's CDR3 is CASSQDLSGHHYSYEQYF. For the CDR3, the DNA is TGCGCCAGCAGTCAGGACTTATCGGGACACCATTACTCCTACGAGCAGTACTTC.

The chain uses TRBV29-1 and TRBJ2-1; 9 positions agree with TRBD1. The CDR3 covers 12 residues. From germline, CDR1 is SQVTM and CDR2 ANQGSEA. V trimming: 5 bases; J trimming: 7 bases; junction bases outside the gene matches: 3. This CDR3 reads CSVSDRGNEQFF. CDR3 bases: TGCAGCGTTTCGGACAGGGGTAATGAGCAGTTCTTC.

The chain is built from TRBV6-5 and TRBJ2-7, with 9 bases aligning to TRBD1. Looked up from germline, CDR1 is MNHEY and CDR2 is SVGAGI. Trimming took 0 bases from V and 0 from J; bases not matched to a gene: 3. The CDR3 runs to 16 residues. The CDR3 nucleotides are TGTGCCAGCAGTTACTCAGGACAGGGGAGCTCCTACGAGCAGTACTTC. It encodes CASSYSGQGSSYEQYF.